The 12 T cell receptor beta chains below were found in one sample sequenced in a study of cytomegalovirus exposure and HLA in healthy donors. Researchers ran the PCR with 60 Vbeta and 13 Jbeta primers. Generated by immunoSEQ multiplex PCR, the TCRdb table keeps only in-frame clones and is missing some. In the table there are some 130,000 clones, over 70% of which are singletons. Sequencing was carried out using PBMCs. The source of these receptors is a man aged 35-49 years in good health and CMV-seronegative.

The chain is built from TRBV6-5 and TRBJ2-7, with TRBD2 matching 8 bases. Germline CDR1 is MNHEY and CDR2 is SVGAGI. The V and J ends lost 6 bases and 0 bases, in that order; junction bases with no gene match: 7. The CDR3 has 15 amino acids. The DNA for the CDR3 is TGTGCCAGCAGAGGACTAGCCGAGAACTCCTACGAGCAGTACTTC. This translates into CASRGLAENSYEQYF.

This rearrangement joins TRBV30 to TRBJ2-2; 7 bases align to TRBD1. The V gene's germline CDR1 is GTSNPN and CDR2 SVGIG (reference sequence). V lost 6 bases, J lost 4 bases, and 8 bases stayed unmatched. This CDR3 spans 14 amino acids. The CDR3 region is CACTTGTGTGELFF. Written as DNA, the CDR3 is TGTGCCTGTACGACAGGGACGGGCACCGGGGAGCTGTTTTTT.

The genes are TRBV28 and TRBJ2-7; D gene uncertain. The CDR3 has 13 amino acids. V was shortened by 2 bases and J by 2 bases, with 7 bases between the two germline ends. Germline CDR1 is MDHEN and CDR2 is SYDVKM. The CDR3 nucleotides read TGTGCCAGCAGTTTACCAGTTACCTACGAGCAGTACTTC. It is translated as CASSLPVTYEQYF.

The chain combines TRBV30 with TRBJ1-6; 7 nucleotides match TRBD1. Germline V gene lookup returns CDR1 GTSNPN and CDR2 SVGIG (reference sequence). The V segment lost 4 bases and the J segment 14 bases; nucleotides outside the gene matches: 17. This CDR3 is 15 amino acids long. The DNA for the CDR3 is TGTGCCTGGATCGAGGGGGCAGGGCAGGGAAGGGCCCTCCACTTT. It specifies CAWIEGAGQGRALHF.

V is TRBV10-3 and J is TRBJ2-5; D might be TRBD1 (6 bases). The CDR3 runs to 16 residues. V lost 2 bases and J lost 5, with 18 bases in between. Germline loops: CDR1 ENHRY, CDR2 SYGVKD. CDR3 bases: TGTGCCATCAGTGAGGGGTGGCAGGGGATTTCGGAGACCCAGTACTTC. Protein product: CAISEGWQGISETQYF.

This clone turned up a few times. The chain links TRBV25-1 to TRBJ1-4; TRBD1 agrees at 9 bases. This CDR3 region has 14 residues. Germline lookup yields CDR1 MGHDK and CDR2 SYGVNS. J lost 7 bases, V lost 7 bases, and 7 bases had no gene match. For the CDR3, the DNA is TGTGCCAGCATCGACAGGGGGGCGGGTGAAAAACTGTTTTTT. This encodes CASIDRGAGEKLFF.

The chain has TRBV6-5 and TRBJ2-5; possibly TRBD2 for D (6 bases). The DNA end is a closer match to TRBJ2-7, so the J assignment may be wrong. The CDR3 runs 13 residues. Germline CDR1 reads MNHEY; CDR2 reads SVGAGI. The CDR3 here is CASSYAGLREQYF. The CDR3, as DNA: TGTGCCAGCAGTTACGCGGGACTTCGCGAGCAGTACTTC.

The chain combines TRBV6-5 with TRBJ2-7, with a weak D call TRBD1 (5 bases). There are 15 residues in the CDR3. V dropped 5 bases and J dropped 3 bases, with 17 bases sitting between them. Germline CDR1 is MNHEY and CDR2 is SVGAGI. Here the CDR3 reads CASSQSPRAVYEQYF. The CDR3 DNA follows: TGTGCCAGCAGTCAATCACCCAGGGCGGTCTACGAGCAGTACTTC.

The CDR3 sequence is CASSLDLSNSYEQYF. The CDR3 DNA follows: TGTGCCAGCAGCTTAGATCTGAGCAACTCCTACGAGCAGTACTTC. This rearrangement joins TRBV11-2 to TRBJ2-7; no clear D gene. The germline gives CDR1 SGHAT, CDR2 FQNNGV. The CDR3 totals 15 residues. V was pared by 0 bases and J by 0 bases, with 9 bases between.

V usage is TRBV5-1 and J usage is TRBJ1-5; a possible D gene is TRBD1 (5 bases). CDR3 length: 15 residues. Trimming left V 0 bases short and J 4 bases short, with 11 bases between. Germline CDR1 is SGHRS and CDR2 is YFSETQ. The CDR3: CASSLEGRGNQPQHF. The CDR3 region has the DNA TGCGCCAGCAGCTTGGAAGGTAGGGGTAATCAGCCCCAGCATTTT.

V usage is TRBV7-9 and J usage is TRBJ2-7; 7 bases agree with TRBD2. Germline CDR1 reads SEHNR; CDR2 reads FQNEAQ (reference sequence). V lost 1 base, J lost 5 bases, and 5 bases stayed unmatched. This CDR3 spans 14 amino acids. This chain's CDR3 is CASSLGQGGDEQYF. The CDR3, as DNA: TGTGCCAGCAGCTTAGGCCAGGGAGGGGACGAGCAGTACTTC.

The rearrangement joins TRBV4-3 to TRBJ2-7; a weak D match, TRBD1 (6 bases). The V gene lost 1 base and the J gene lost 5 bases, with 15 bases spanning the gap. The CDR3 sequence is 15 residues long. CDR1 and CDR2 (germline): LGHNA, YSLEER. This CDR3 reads CASSQVAGAGDEQYF. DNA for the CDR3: TGCGCCAGCAGCCAAGTGGCAGGGGCCGGGGACGAGCAGTACTTC.